The 22 T cell receptor beta chains listed next were all sequenced from one sample in a study of siplizumab effects on memory and regulatory T cells. This table comes from immunoSEQ multiplex PCR, and its TCRdb copy is limited to in-frame clones, with some not included. This sample has approximately 58,000 clones, with approximately 95% found just once. Specimen: CD8+ T cells sorted from blood. These TCRs come from a human donor in good health.

V gene TRBV7-9 combines with J gene TRBJ2-1, with D unclear. Germline CDR1 SEHNR, CDR2 FQNEAQ (reference sequence). With 7 bases removed from V and 3 bases from J, the gap between germline ends came to 10 bases. This CDR3 comprises 13 residues. The CDR3, as DNA: TGTGCCAGCACCGACACCGTCTACAATGAGCAGTTCTTC. Protein product: CASTDTVYNEQFF. Filled out from reference TRBV7-9 and TRBJ2-1, the complete variable domain reads DTGVSQNPRHKITKRGQNVTFRCDPISEHNRLYWYRQTLGQGPEFLTYFQNEAQLEKSRLLSDRFSAERPKGSFSTLEIQRTEQGDSAMYLCASTDTVYNEQFFGPGTRLTVL.

As for this clone: Other DNA sequences of this sample code for an identical CDR3. The chain couples TRBV9 to TRBJ2-7, with D perhaps matching TRBD2 (5 bases). The CDR3 extends over 14 amino acids. Germline values: CDR1 SGDLS, CDR2 YYNGEE. Trimming stripped 0 bases from V and 0 bases from J, with 7 bases between. For the CDR3, the DNA is TGTGCCAGCAGCGTAGGGCGGGCCTCCTACGAGCAGTACTTC. Its protein product is CASSVGRASYEQYF.

CDR3 loop: CASSGTSGENEQFF. The CDR3 region has the DNA TGTGCCAGCAGTGGGACTAGCGGGGAGAATGAGCAGTTCTTC. The rearrangement uses TRBV7-6 and TRBJ2-1; 13 positions match TRBD2. This CDR3 has 14 amino acids. The junction had 3 bases not matched to a gene; V was cut back by 6 bases and J by 7 bases. Germline-derived CDR1 and CDR2 are SGHVS and FNYEAQ.

The V gene is TRBV9, the J gene TRBJ2-7, with 10 bases matching TRBD2. The germline V gene has CDR1 SGDLS and CDR2 YYNGEE. The CDR3 spans 16 residues. J lost 3 bases, V lost 0 bases, and 6 bases had no gene match. CDR3 sequence: CASSVGSSGSNYEQYF. The CDR3 nucleotides read TGTGCCAGCAGCGTAGGGTCTAGCGGGAGTAACTACGAGCAGTACTTC.

This clone was observed a handful of times. One end of the junction is discordant with germline, which a read error may explain. The CDR3 loop is CASSQAAVEQFF. In DNA, the CDR3 is TGTGCCAGCAGTCAAGCAGCGGTAGAGCAGTTCTTC. V and J are TRBV14 and TRBJ2-1; tentative D call: TRBD2 (5 bases). CDR1 is SGHDN, CDR2 FVKESK, per germline. This CDR3 has 12 residues.

This clone was detected once. This chain connects TRBV5-1 to TRBJ2-7; either TRBD1 or TRBD2 may supply D (5 bases each). This CDR3 contains 16 residues. Trimming took 0 bases from V and 0 from J, leaving 13 bases between them. The germline gives CDR1 SGHRS, CDR2 YFSETQ. The CDR3 DNA reads as TGCGCCAGCAGCTTGGCCCCGACAGACTACTCCTACGAGCAGTACTTC. It yields the protein CASSLAPTDYSYEQYF.

The rearrangement links TRBV6-5 to TRBJ2-5, with 10 bases fitting TRBD2. Germline V lookup: CDR1 MNHEY, CDR2 SVGAGI. V was clipped by 3 bases and J by 1 base; unmatched bases: 2. There are 15 residues in the CDR3. CDR3 DNA sequence: TGTGCCAGCAGTTATCTAGCGGGAGTCCAAGAGACCCAGTACTTC. Amino acids: CASSYLAGVQETQYF.

The rearrangement links TRBV7-8 to TRBJ2-7, with 7 bases lining up with TRBD1. The germline CDR1 and CDR2 sequences are SGHVS and FQNEAQ. The CDR3 has 13 residues. The V gene end was trimmed by 4 bases and the J gene end by 6 bases; junction bases not matched to a gene: 6. CDR3 residues: CASSSDRDGEQYF. In DNA, the CDR3 is TGTGCCAGCAGCTCAGACAGGGACGGCGAGCAGTACTTC. Supplemented by reference TRBV7-8 and TRBJ2-7, the full variable domain reads GAGVSQSPRYKVAKRGQDVALRCDPISGHVSLFWYQQALGQGPEFLTYFQNEAQLDKSGLPSDRFFAERPEGSVSTLKIQRTQQEDSAVYLCASSSDRDGEQYFGPGTRLTVT.

This chain links TRBV7-3 with TRBJ2-2; no clear D. Germline lookup yields CDR1 SGHTA and CDR2 FQGTGA. Trimming pared 0 bases from V and 5 bases from J, leaving 10 bases between. This CDR3 has 15 amino acids. CDR3 sequence reads: CASSLTGAGTGELFF. DNA of the CDR3: TGTGCCAGCAGCTTAACAGGAGCTGGGACCGGGGAGCTGTTTTTT.

V is TRBV29-1 and J is TRBJ2-2; no firm D call. Germline CDR1 SQVTM, CDR2 ANQGSEA. Trimming cost V 3 bases and J 1 base, with 6 bases left between them. This CDR3 has 13 residues. In DNA form, the CDR3 reads TGCAGCGTTGAGCGAGAGAACACCGGGGAGCTGTTTTTT. Translation: CSVERENTGELFF.

This rearrangement joins TRBV6-1 to TRBJ2-5; D tentatively fits TRBD1 or TRBD2 (6 bases each). The germline gives CDR1 MNHNS, CDR2 SASEGT. The V gene lost 3 bases and the J gene lost 4 bases, with 18 bases spanning the gap. This CDR3 spans 16 amino acids. CDR3 protein: CASSDEGGGMGETQYF. Written as DNA, the CDR3 is TGTGCCAGCAGTGACGAGGGGGGCGGGATGGGAGAGACCCAGTACTTC.

V and J are TRBV10-3 and TRBJ2-7, with 9 bases lining up with TRBD2. Germline V lookup: CDR1 ENHRY, CDR2 SYGVKD. This CDR3 is 16 amino acids long. The ends lost 0 bases at V and 4 bases at J; junction bases unmatched: 7. This CDR3 reads CAISESGGRAMYEQYF. DNA of the CDR3: TGTGCCATCAGTGAGTCTGGCGGGAGGGCCATGTACGAGCAGTACTTC.

V is TRBV7-9 and J is TRBJ2-7; either TRBD1 or TRBD2 may fit D (6 bases each). The CDR3 has 13 residues. Germline V gene sequence: CDR1 SEHNR, CDR2 FQNEAQ (reference sequence). Between the trimmed V and J ends, which lost 11 bases and 2 bases, there was a span of 16 bases. In DNA form, the CDR3 reads TGTGCCGTAGGAGGGGGTAAAGCCTACGAGCAGTACTTC. This gives the protein CAVGGGKAYEQYF.

The chain couples TRBV20-1 to TRBJ1-2; no reliable D call. CDR1 and CDR2 from the germline V gene are DFQATT and SNEGSKA (reference sequence). The CDR3 is made up of 9 amino acids. V was shortened by 5 bases and J by 10 bases, with 8 bases between the two germline ends. Written as DNA, the CDR3 is TGCAGTGCTGGAATAGACTACACCTTC. Amino acid sequence: CSAGIDYTF.

The V call is TRBV4-3, the J call TRBJ1-1; TRBD1 matches 7 bases. Germline CDR1 reads LGHNA; CDR2 reads YSLEER. This CDR3 region has 15 residues. The J segment lost 3 bases and the V segment lost 3 bases, leaving 7 bases of the junction unmatched. The CDR3 coding sequence is TGCGCCAGCAGCCAGGATGACAGGGCCTACACTGAAGCTTTCTTT. Its protein product is CASSQDDRAYTEAFF.

CDR3 in amino acids: CASSLDYRTGFYEQYF. The CDR3 nucleotides read TGTGCCAGCAGCTTAGATTACAGGACAGGGTTCTACGAGCAGTACTTC. The V call is TRBV7-9, the J call TRBJ2-7; 8 bases line up with TRBD1. The CDR3 extends over 16 amino acids. With 1 base clipped from V and 3 bases from J, the junction kept 8 bases outside the gene matches. Germline CDR1 SEHNR, CDR2 FQNEAQ (reference sequence).

V and J are TRBV11-3 and TRBJ2-1; TRBD2 matches at 9 bases. The J segment lost 5 bases and the V segment lost 4 bases, leaving 9 bases of the junction unmatched. The germline V gene encodes CDR1 SGHNT and CDR2 YENEEA. The length of the CDR3 is 16 residues. CDR3 protein: CASSSPGLAINNEQFF. The CDR3 DNA follows: TGTGCCAGCAGCTCCCCGGGACTAGCAATTAACAATGAGCAGTTCTTC.

J is TRBJ2-5 and V is TRBV4-1, with 8 bases lining up with TRBD2. Gene TRBJ2-7 matches the end of the DNA better, so the J call may be wrong. The CDR3 loop spans 15 amino acids. In germline, CDR1 is MGHRA, CDR2 YSYEKL. The CDR3 here is CASSQLSGSKHEQYF. The CDR3 coding sequence is TGCGCCAGCAGCCAATTAAGCGGGAGTAAGCACGAGCAGTACTTC.

The chain links TRBV10-3 to TRBJ1-2; no definite D call. Germline lookup yields CDR1 ENHRY and CDR2 SYGVKD. The CDR3 consists of 13 residues. V was trimmed by 6 bases and J by 6 bases, leaving 14 bases between them. The CDR3 reads CAIRLEDSDGYTF. The DNA for the CDR3 is TGTGCCATCAGGTTGGAGGATTCTGATGGCTACACCTTC.

This chain joins TRBV25-1 and TRBJ2-7, with D tentatively TRBD1 (5 bases). CDR1 is MGHDK, CDR2 SYGVNS, per germline. V was cut by 1 base and J by 2 bases, with 9 bases left in between. This CDR3 comprises 14 residues. The CDR3 DNA follows: TGTGCCAGCAGTGAATGGGGCGGTACCTACGAGCAGTACTTC. Amino acids: CASSEWGGTYEQYF.

This clone was observed once. V gene TRBV6-4 combines with J gene TRBJ2-2; TRBD1 or TRBD2 may be the D gene (5 bases each). Germline CDR1 MRHNA, CDR2 SNTAGT. V was cut by 0 bases and J by 3 bases, with 11 bases left in between. The CDR3 contains 16 residues. The DNA for the CDR3 is TGTGCCAGCAGTGACTCTAGTGGGGGAGACACCGGGGAGCTGTTTTTT. Translating it yields CASSDSSGGDTGELFF.

The chain has TRBV5-4 and TRBJ2-1, with 9 positions matching TRBD2. The CDR3 contains 14 residues. The V gene end was trimmed by 0 bases and the J gene end by 5 bases; junction bases not matched to a gene: 0. Germline CDR1 SGHNT, CDR2 YYREEE (reference sequence). The CDR3 nucleotides are TGTGCCAGCAGCTTGGGACTAGCGGACAATGAGCAGTTCTTC. It translates to CASSLGLADNEQFF.